A selection of T cell receptor beta chains follows, all from one sample in a study of cytomegalovirus exposure and HLA in healthy donors. TCRdb's table, derived via immunoSEQ multiplex PCR, lists solely in-frame clones and lacks some. The data hold 63,000 or so clones, with around 80% observed a single time. The sequencing sample was made of PBMCs. All receptors derive from a woman between 25 and 40 years old in good health and CMV-seronegative. Both conserved end residues are trimmed from each CDR3. The order of the fields is J gene, V gene, clone size, CDR3 protein. Size tells how often a clone was seen (once, few, many) or the class of an expanded clone, and some rows leave it out.

TRBJ2-7,TRBV5-4,.,ASSLALAGRRTYEQY
TRBJ2-7,TRBV5-3,.,ARSFLGPIYEQY
TRBJ1-1,TRBV6-5,.,ASRQGSRTEAF
TRBJ1-1,TRBV30,.,AWKFRDRGQTEAF
TRBJ1-5,TRBV30,.,AWGQDNQPQH
TRBJ1-2,TRBV20-1,.,SASSLYGYT
TRBJ2-7,TRBV6-1,.,ASRETASSYEQY
TRBJ1-2,TRBV20-1,.,SAGSYGYT
TRBJ2-7,TRBV29-1,.,SFSGLAGGKGIYEQY
TRBJ1-1,TRBV19,.,ASRTGNTEAF
TRBJ1-1,TRBV11-3,.,ASSMAGGSTEAF
TRBJ1-5,TRBV7-2,.,ASSYQGGNQPQH
TRBJ2-6,TRBV6-5,.,ASSYFRVGGANVLT
TRBJ1-6,TRBV5-6,.,ASSLGQDHSPLH
TRBJ1-6,TRBV6-1,.,ASNLGQVNSPLH
TRBJ2-6,TRBV10-2,few,ASSVDRASGANVLT
TRBJ1-4,TRBV2,.,ASSVDRVAEKLF
TRBJ2-5,TRBV10-3,.,AINGPGGQETQY
TRBJ1-2,TRBV29-1,.,SVEGGYGYT
TRBJ1-2,TRBV2,.,ASRAFSGQDYGYT
TRBJ1-1,TRBV10-3,.,AISDRTGLNTEAF
TRBJ1-6,TRBV6-5,.,ASSLTGSSYNSPLH
TRBJ1-1,TRBV10-2,.,ASSLTGGKMNTEAF
TRBJ2-2,TRBV7-9,.,ASSSTGPGELF
TRBJ2-1,TRBV29-1,.,SVEKTGSSYNEQF
TRBJ2-1,TRBV6-5,.,ASSYRTSGGNEQF